These 20 T cell receptor beta chains originate from one sample sequenced in a study of regulatory T cells in long-lasting Graves disease. Both iRepertoire HTBI primers and Arm-PCR of CDR3 regions were used to build the TCR beta libraries. TCRdb fed the multiplex PCR reads into MiXCR, producing one record per CDR3 protein. The data contain 600,000 to 650,000 distinct CDR3 sequences, 16% of them singletons. Time point indicated: newly diagnosed GD, antithyroid drugs for less than 3 months. From RNA extracted from PBMCs, the TCR library was made. The same specimen was also included in a second study, on T cells in Graves' hyperthyroidism and ophthalmopathy.

The material sequenced was peripheral blood mononuclear cells (PBMCs), taken at new diagnosis, from a patient treated with antithyroid drugs. The receptor source for this set is a woman aged 30 to 39 with Graves disease.

V is TRBV19 and J is TRBJ2-1; 10 bases match TRBD2. Germline trimming cut 5 bases from V and 3 bases from J; bases unmatched to any gene: 7. CDR1 and CDR2 from the germline V gene are LNHDA and SQIVND (reference sequence). CDR3 length: 16 residues. In DNA, the CDR3 is TGTGCCAGTAGTGTGAAACTAGCGGGATTCTACAATGAGCAGTTCTTC. Translating it yields CASSVKLAGFYNEQFF.

This clonotype came up many times. J is TRBJ1-5 and V is TRBV19, with D maybe TRBD1 (5 bases). V lost 7 bases and J lost 1, with 14 bases in between. The CDR3 has 15 amino acids. In germline, CDR1 is LNHDA, CDR2 SQIVND (reference sequence). In DNA, the CDR3 is TGTGCCAGTAAAGATGGGGGTTCGAGCAATCAGCCCCAGCATTTT. Translating it yields CASKDGGSSNQPQHF.

V and J are TRBV20-1 and TRBJ2-6; 9 nucleotides match TRBD2. Germline V CDR1 and CDR2: DFQATT, SNEGSKA (reference sequence). V dropped 4 bases and J dropped 0; count of bases not matched to a gene: 10. This CDR3 spans 18 amino acids. The DNA for the CDR3 is TGCAGTGCTACCGGAGGACTAGCGCCGAACTCTGGGGCCAACGTCCTGACTTTC. It yields the protein CSATGGLAPNSGANVLTF.

In this sample, this clonotype turned up many times. V gene TRBV19 combines with J gene TRBJ1-1; D ambiguous. CDR3 length: 18 residues. Germline CDR1 LNHDA, CDR2 SQIVND (reference sequence). The ends were cut back, 0 bases at V and 0 bases at J, with 17 bases in the middle. The DNA for the CDR3 is TGTGCCAGTAGTATAGATAGATTCAACGGATTCATGAACACTGAAGCTTTCTTT. It is translated as CASSIDRFNGFMNTEAFF.

V is TRBV20-1 and J is TRBJ2-5, with D possibly matching TRBD2 (6 bases). Trimming took 0 bases from V and 5 from J, leaving 19 bases between them. The CDR3 covers 16 residues. Germline assignment: CDR1 DFQATT and CDR2 SNEGSKA (reference sequence). Here the CDR3 DNA reads TGCAGTGCTAGAGATTTCTACGGGGGTATGGGGGAGACCCAGTACTTC. It translates to CSARDFYGGMGETQYF.

In its sample, this clonotype was seen many times. As DNA, the CDR3 is TGTGCCACCAGTGACCTGGGGACTAGCGGAATAAACAATGAGCAGTTCTTC. Amino acids: CATSDLGTSGINNEQFF. The V call is TRBV24-1, the J call TRBJ2-1, with 11 bases matching TRBD2. Per germline, CDR1 KGHDR and CDR2 SFDVKD. There are 17 residues in the CDR3. The ends lost 4 bases at V and 5 bases at J; junction bases unmatched: 9.

With respect to this clonotype: An end of the junction does not agree with germline; a read error may underlie this. The chain links TRBV7-3 to TRBJ2-1; D gene ambiguous. This CDR3 contains 14 residues. Germline V CDR1 and CDR2: SGHTA, FQGTGA. The CDR3 loop reads CASSQVSGYNEQFF. For the CDR3, the DNA is TGCGCCAGCAGCCAAGTATCTGGATACAATGAGCAGTTCTTC.

This clonotype was seen many times. The chain is built from TRBV15 and TRBJ2-7, with a weak D call TRBD1 (5 bases). Germline CDR1 LNHNV, CDR2 YYDKDF (reference sequence). V was cut by 0 bases and J by 7 bases, with 10 bases left in between. The CDR3 covers 13 residues. The CDR3 nucleotides are TGTGCCACCAGCAGAGAACCAGGGCGGGAGCAGTACTTC. Amino acids: CATSREPGREQYF.

This clonotype was seen many times. DNA for the CDR3: TGTGCCAGCAGCTCCGGGACAGGGCTGAATTCACCCCTCCACTTT. This translates into CASSSGTGLNSPLHF. This rearrangement joins TRBV2 to TRBJ1-6; 9 bases match TRBD1. V shed 6 bases, J shed 7 bases, and the junction held 7 bases outside the gene matches. CDR1 and CDR2 (germline): SNHLY, FYNNEI. This CDR3 spans 15 amino acids.

This chain links TRBV6-1 with TRBJ1-6; TRBD1 might be the D (5 bases). CDR3 length: 16 amino acids. Germline-derived CDR1 and CDR2 are MNHNS and SASEGT. Trimming pared 6 bases from V and 2 bases from J, leaving 14 bases between. The CDR3 region has the DNA TGTGCCAGCAGACCTGATGGGGGGGCCTATAATTCACCCCTCCACTTT. Translating gives CASRPDGGAYNSPLHF.

This chain joins TRBV6-2 or TRBV6-3 and TRBJ1-6, with TRBD1 matching 10 bases. This CDR3 region has 15 residues. After removal of 4 bases from V and 9 bases from J, the junction contained 6 bases not matched to a gene. Germline assignment: CDR1 MNHEY and CDR2 SVGEGT. The CDR3: CASSSSGTGVSPLHF. CDR3 nucleotides: TGTGCCAGCAGTTCCTCCGGGACAGGGGTTTCACCCCTCCACTTT.

This clonotype was counted between two and nine times. The chain uses TRBV7-6 and TRBJ1-6; D is unclear. Trimming stripped 5 bases from V and 8 bases from J, with 16 bases between. The CDR3 contains 15 residues. Per germline, CDR1 SGHVS and CDR2 FNYEAQ. The CDR3 sequence: CASSQRGVGHSPLHF. The CDR3 coding sequence is TGTGCCAGCAGCCAACGCGGGGTAGGCCATTCACCCCTCCACTTT.

This clonotype came up many times. The CDR3: CASSFGGHSNQPQHF. The CDR3 coding sequence is TGTGCCAGCAGTTTCGGGGGCCATAGCAATCAGCCCCAGCATTTT. The chain couples TRBV28 to TRBJ1-5; a weak D match, TRBD1 (6 bases). V lost 3 bases, J lost 0 bases, and 9 bases lay in between. The germline V gene has CDR1 MDHEN and CDR2 SYDVKM. The CDR3 is 15 residues long.

A word on this clonotype: This may arise from a read error, as a much more abundant clone is one base away. A read error is likely, as this CDR3 ends without the conserved phenylalanine or tryptophan. The chain couples TRBV6-1 to TRBJ1-5; TRBD1 aligns across 8 bases. The CDR3 covers 14 residues. The junction had 10 bases not matched to a gene; V was cut back by 6 bases and J by 9 bases. CDR1 and CDR2 from the germline V gene are MNHNS and SASEGT. This CDR3 is CASSPDRDVWPQHL. The CDR3 DNA reads as TGTGCCAGCAGCCCGGACAGGGATGTTTGGCCCCAGCATTTG.

This clonotype was seen repeatedly, ten times or more. This chain joins TRBV12-3 or TRBV12-4 and TRBJ2-2, with 8 bases identical to TRBD1. This CDR3 region has 15 residues. Germline trimming cut 6 bases from V and 5 bases from J; bases unmatched to any gene: 8. DNA of the CDR3: TGTGCCAGCAGACCAAGCAACAGGGGGACCGGGGAGCTGTTTTTT. Amino acids: CASRPSNRGTGELFF.

This clonotype was observed a handful of times. The V and J genes are TRBV3-1 and TRBJ1-2; D may be TRBD1 (6 bases). CDR3 length equals 19 residues. V was cut by 1 base and J by 3 bases, with 24 bases left in between. Germline CDR1 reads LGHDT; CDR2 reads YNNKEL (reference sequence). DNA of the CDR3: TGTGCCAGCAGCCAAGCCCGGTTCGTCCGACAGGAGGATCACTATGGCTACACCTTC. This encodes CASSQARFVRQEDHYGYTF.

J is TRBJ2-4 and V is TRBV7-2; D is ambiguous. Trimming cost V 5 bases and J 2 bases, with 19 bases left between them. This CDR3 is 17 amino acids long. Germline values: CDR1 SGHTA, CDR2 FQGNSA. CDR3: CASSLDFPENPKNIQYF. The CDR3, as DNA: TGTGCCAGCAGCCTCGACTTCCCCGAAAACCCCAAAAACATTCAGTACTTC. Full variable domain (remainder filled in from reference TRBV7-2 and TRBJ2-4): GAGVSQSPSNKVTEKGKDVELRCDPISGHTALYWYRQSLGQGLEFLIYFQGNSAPDKSGLPSDRFSAERTGGSVSTLTIQRTQQEDSAVYLCASSLDFPENPKNIQYFGAGTRLSVL.

This clonotype appeared a few times. The chain couples TRBV14 to TRBJ2-1, with 16 bases identical to TRBD2. Germline trimming cut 6 bases from V and 6 bases from J; bases unmatched to any gene: 14. This CDR3 is 19 amino acids long. Germline CDR1 reads SGHDN; CDR2 reads FVKESK. CDR3 region: CASRASMPGLAGGTNEQFF. In DNA, the CDR3 is TGTGCCAGCAGGGCATCCATGCCGGGACTAGCGGGAGGGACCAATGAGCAGTTCTTC.

There are many counts of this clonotype. The rearrangement uses TRBV6-1 and TRBJ1-1; D gene ambiguous. Germline V gene lookup returns CDR1 MNHNS and CDR2 SASEGT. The V and J ends lost 6 bases and 1 base respectively, with 12 bases between them. The CDR3 totals 14 residues. CDR3 DNA: TGTGCCAGCAGCTATACAAGGGAGAACACTGAAGCTTTCTTT. This codes for CASSYTRENTEAFF.

The sample holds many counts of this clonotype. The chain couples TRBV28 to TRBJ1-2, with 7 bases lining up with TRBD1. J gave up 4 bases and V 5 bases, and 10 bases lay outside the gene matches. Germline V lookup: CDR1 MDHEN, CDR2 SYDVKM. CDR3 length: 15 amino acids. This chain's CDR3 is CASSGIDRAIYGYTF. The CDR3 DNA follows: TGTGCCAGCAGTGGCATAGACAGGGCGATCTATGGCTACACCTTC.